A selection of T cell receptor beta chains follows, all from one sample in a study of shared clonotypes between healthy human individuals. The data were produced by immunoSEQ multiplex PCR, yet TCRdb's version contains in-frame clones alone and is incomplete. The repertoire includes about 2.4 million clones, 90% to 95% of them detected once, and about 0.34% sits in the top ten. Sequenced: naive CD4+ T cells from PBMCs. The source is a man younger than 35 in good health. Some clones in this sample may be carry-over from other donors' samples. Both conserved end residues are part of each CDR3.

cdr3_length: 13; j_call: TRBJ1-1; v_call: TRBV6-5; cdr3_aa: CASRGTGDTEAFF
cdr3_length: 16; j_call: TRBJ2-2; v_call: TRBV18; cdr3_aa: CASSPQGALNTGELFF
cdr3_length: 13; j_call: TRBJ2-1; v_call: TRBV5-1; cdr3_aa: CASTWDFDNEQFF
cdr3_length: 14; j_call: TRBJ1-5; v_call: TRBV5-1; cdr3_aa: CASSLVAGDQPQHF
cdr3_length: 11; j_call: TRBJ2-5; v_call: TRBV5-1; cdr3_aa: CASSFRETQYF
cdr3_length: 17; j_call: TRBJ2-7; v_call: TRBV4-1; cdr3_aa: CASSQPTTGTSSYEQYF
cdr3_length: 14; j_call: TRBJ2-7; v_call: TRBV27; cdr3_aa: CASPLRTSSYEQYF
cdr3_length: 15; j_call: TRBJ2-1; v_call: TRBV7-9; cdr3_aa: CASFPPRAFYNEQFF
cdr3_length: 16; j_call: TRBJ1-3; v_call: TRBV19; cdr3_aa: CASSLKGPPSGNTIYF
cdr3_length: 13; j_call: TRBJ2-7; v_call: TRBV15; cdr3_aa: CATSRDRHGEQYF
cdr3_length: 15; j_call: TRBJ2-7; v_call: TRBV28; cdr3_aa: CASSSPASGRSEQYF
cdr3_length: 15; j_call: TRBJ1-1; v_call: TRBV18; cdr3_aa: CASSPQVYRSAEAFF
cdr3_length: 13; j_call: TRBJ1-1; v_call: TRBV2; cdr3_aa: CASSEASGSEAFF
cdr3_length: 16; j_call: TRBJ2-3; v_call: TRBV9; cdr3_aa: CASSVGVAGTGDTQYF
cdr3_length: 15; j_call: TRBJ2-3; v_call: TRBV6-5; cdr3_aa: CASSYSPGDADTQYF
cdr3_length: 16; j_call: TRBJ2-1; v_call: TRBV7-3; cdr3_aa: CASSRIGLSSYNEQFF
cdr3_length: 15; j_call: TRBJ2-3; v_call: TRBV18; cdr3_aa: CASSPLSSSTDTQYF
cdr3_length: 15; j_call: TRBJ2-1; v_call: TRBV28; cdr3_aa: CASSLAASGGNEQFF
cdr3_length: 16; j_call: TRBJ1-2; v_call: TRBV19; cdr3_aa: CASSFSQGLGGYGYTF
cdr3_length: 17; j_call: TRBJ2-7; v_call: TRBV4-1; cdr3_aa: CASSQASAGIRTYEQYF
cdr3_length: 16; j_call: TRBJ2-5; v_call: TRBV19; cdr3_aa: CASSIGARAVGETQYF
cdr3_length: 16; j_call: TRBJ1-1; v_call: TRBV19; cdr3_aa: CASTHRSGQGNTEAFF
cdr3_length: 17; j_call: TRBJ2-7; v_call: TRBV15; cdr3_aa: CATSRDGPGQGRYEQYF
cdr3_length: 16; j_call: TRBJ1-1; v_call: TRBV5-6; cdr3_aa: CASSLNWGRGNTEAFF
cdr3_length: 13; j_call: TRBJ2-7; v_call: TRBV7-9; cdr3_aa: CASSLGPGDEQYF
cdr3_length: 15; j_call: TRBJ1-5; v_call: TRBV6-1; cdr3_aa: CASSRGGNSNQPQHF
cdr3_length: 16; j_call: TRBJ1-3; v_call: TRBV30; cdr3_aa: CAWSVPRSSSGNTIYF
cdr3_length: 15; j_call: TRBJ1-3; v_call: TRBV15; cdr3_aa: CATSRTRYSGNTIYF
cdr3_length: 14; j_call: TRBJ2-1; v_call: TRBV11-3; cdr3_aa: CASSSRTGNNEQFF
cdr3_length: 18; j_call: TRBJ2-3; v_call: TRBV27; cdr3_aa: CASRGVRTSGAGADTQYF
cdr3_length: 13; j_call: TRBJ2-5; v_call: TRBV11-2; cdr3_aa: CASRQTLRLTQYF
cdr3_length: 12; j_call: TRBJ2-5; v_call: TRBV28; cdr3_aa: CASSLKGETQYF
cdr3_length: 13; j_call: TRBJ1-4; v_call: TRBV28; cdr3_aa: CASTTGMNEKLFF
cdr3_length: 14; j_call: TRBJ1-5; v_call: TRBV7-2; cdr3_aa: CASSDVLRDQPQHF
cdr3_length: 15; j_call: TRBJ2-7; v_call: TRBV7-8; cdr3_aa: CASSLDHRAAYEQYF
cdr3_length: 14; j_call: TRBJ1-1; v_call: TRBV19; cdr3_aa: CASKTGYGFDEAFF
cdr3_length: 13; j_call: TRBJ2-5; v_call: TRBV5-4; cdr3_aa: CASSRGSQETQYF
cdr3_length: 15; j_call: TRBJ1-4; v_call: TRBV18; cdr3_aa: CASSPYTETNEKLFF
cdr3_length: 18; j_call: TRBJ2-3; v_call: TRBV7-9; cdr3_aa: CASGKTSGRGRGTDTQYF
cdr3_length: 15; j_call: TRBJ2-7; v_call: TRBV7-2; cdr3_aa: CASSLVYMAAYEQYF
cdr3_length: 13; j_call: TRBJ2-5; v_call: TRBV6-1; cdr3_aa: CASSEVWGNGQYF
cdr3_length: 15; j_call: TRBJ2-5; v_call: TRBV7-9; cdr3_aa: CASSAKGHPQETQYF
cdr3_length: 16; j_call: TRBJ1-2; v_call: TRBV5-1; cdr3_aa: CASSLRWDSANYGYTF